Listed here are 14 T cell receptor beta chains from one sample, sequenced in a study of blood T cell repertoires in COVID-19. The table came from immunoSEQ multiplex PCR; TCRdb's copy has only in-frame clones and leaves some out. This table holds approximately 250,000 clones, about 91% found once. Sequencing was performed on PBMCs or T cells enriched from blood (not recorded which). Source of these receptors: a man aged 35 to 55 who had been exposed to COVID-19.

The chain has TRBV9 and TRBJ2-1; 7 bases line up with TRBD2. CDR1 and CDR2 from the germline V gene are SGDLS and YYNGEE. The J segment lost 5 bases and the V segment lost 1 base, leaving 12 bases of the junction unmatched. The CDR3 runs to 17 residues. The CDR3 DNA follows: TGTGCCAGCAGCGTATCTCCGAGGAAGCGGGGTCACAATGAGCAGTTCTTC. Translated, it gives CASSVSPRKRGHNEQFF.

The chain is built from TRBV27 and TRBJ1-1; D not certain. Germline V lookup: CDR1 MNHEY, CDR2 SMNVEV (reference sequence). CDR3 size: 12 residues. Trimming removed 2 bases from V and 5 bases from J, with 6 bases in between. CDR3 coding DNA: TGTGCCAGCAGTTTAGCAGGAACTGAAGCTTTCTTT. It specifies CASSLAGTEAFF.

In its sample, this clone was seen once. This chain links TRBV6-2 or TRBV6-3 with TRBJ1-2; no clear D gene. The CDR3 sequence is 12 residues long. V gave up 4 bases and J gave up 5 bases, with 8 bases separating them. In germline, CDR1 is MNHEY, CDR2 SVGEGT. DNA for the CDR3: TGTGCCAGCAGTTCAGAGGGTTATGGCTACACCTTC. Translated, it gives CASSSEGYGYTF.

The V and J genes are TRBV19 and TRBJ1-2; D unresolved. Trimming shortened V by 6 bases and J by 2 bases, and 4 bases separated the two germline ends. This CDR3 has 11 residues. Germline V gene lookup returns CDR1 LNHDA and CDR2 SQIVND (reference sequence). CDR3 sequence: CASSRNYGYTF. The CDR3 DNA reads TGTGCCAGTAGCAGGAACTATGGCTACACCTTC.

CDR3 sequence: CALNRGLGTEAFF. The CDR3 region has the DNA TGTGCCTTAAACAGGGGTCTGGGCACTGAAGCTTTCTTT. The genes are TRBV30 and TRBJ1-1; 7 bases match TRBD1. Germline V CDR1 and CDR2: GTSNPN, SVGIG (reference sequence). CDR3 size: 13 residues. J lost 4 bases, V lost 7 bases, and 9 bases had no gene match.

The chain recombines TRBV7-2 with TRBJ2-1; 11 bases align to TRBD2. The CDR3 spans 15 residues. From germline, CDR1 is SGHTA and CDR2 FQGNSA. The V and J ends lost 5 bases and 10 bases, in that order; junction bases with no gene match: 10. For the CDR3, the DNA is TGTGCCAGCAGCACCCGGGGTAGCGGGAGGGGAGAGCAGTTCTTC. Its translation is CASSTRGSGRGEQFF. The variable domain in full, completed from reference TRBV7-2 and TRBJ2-1, reads GAGVSQSPSNKVTEKGKDVELRCDPISGHTALYWYRQSLGQGLEFLIYFQGNSAPDKSGLPSDRFSAERTGGSVSTLTIQRTQQEDSAVYLCASSTRGSGRGEQFFGPGTRLTVL.

The V gene is TRBV20-1, the J gene TRBJ1-1; a possible D gene is TRBD1 (5 bases). V shed 3 bases and J shed 3 bases, with 11 bases lying between them. Germline values: CDR1 DFQATT, CDR2 SNEGSKA (reference sequence). The length of the CDR3 is 13 residues. CDR3 in DNA: TGCAGTGCTAGTGAGGGAGGGGACACTGAAGCTTTCTTT. Protein sequence: CSASEGGDTEAFF.

The V call is TRBV3-1 (or the pseudogene TRBV3-2), the J call TRBJ2-2; TRBD2 aligns across 11 bases. V dropped 1 base and J dropped 7; count of bases not matched to a gene: 8. This CDR3 has 17 amino acids. CDR1 and CDR2 from the germline V gene are LGHDT and YNNKEL (reference sequence). In DNA form, the CDR3 reads TGTGCCAGCAGCCAAGCATTACTAGCGGGAGAGGGCGGGGAGCTGTTTTTT. It specifies CASSQALLAGEGGELFF.

The V call is TRBV4-2, the J call TRBJ1-2; TRBD1 matches at 9 bases. Germline CDR1 LGHNA, CDR2 YNFKEQ. The CDR3 is 14 residues long. V shed 4 bases, J shed 6 bases, and the junction held 6 bases outside the gene matches. The CDR3 coding sequence is TGTGCCAGCAGCCGGTGGACAGGGGAAGATGGCTACACCTTC. The encoded protein is CASSRWTGEDGYTF.

The chain carries TRBV18 and TRBJ2-3, with TRBD1 matching 7 bases. The V and J ends lost 6 bases and 2 bases, in that order; junction bases with no gene match: 8. Per germline, CDR1 KGHSH and CDR2 LQKENI. The CDR3 runs to 15 residues. CDR3 amino acids: CASSFDRVITDTQYF. The CDR3, as DNA: TGTGCCAGCTCTTTCGACAGGGTTATCACAGATACGCAGTATTTT.

The rearrangement links TRBV18 to TRBJ1-6; TRBD1 matches at 9 bases. Germline V gives CDR1 KGHSH, CDR2 LQKENI. Trimming cost V 2 bases and J 10 bases; bases outside gene matches: 9. This CDR3 is built from 16 residues. CDR3 in DNA: TGTGCCAGCTCACCAAACCTGACAGGGGGTGGGTCACCCCTCCACTTT. Translating it yields CASSPNLTGGGSPLHF.

V is TRBV9 and J is TRBJ1-2; perhaps TRBD1 as D (5 bases). CDR1 SGDLS and CDR2 YYNGEE come from the germline V gene. V was clipped by 0 bases and J by 7 bases, with 13 bases between them. The CDR3 is made up of 14 amino acids. CDR3 loop: CASSVDQGRRGYTF. The DNA for the CDR3 is TGTGCCAGCAGCGTAGATCAGGGTAGACGTGGCTACACCTTC.

The chain recombines TRBV27 with TRBJ1-2; a possible D gene is TRBD1 (5 bases). V lost 3 bases to trimming and J lost 3 bases, with 11 bases between them. This CDR3 contains 14 residues. The germline CDR1 and CDR2 sequences are MNHEY and SMNVEV (reference sequence). Written as DNA, the CDR3 is TGTGCCAGCAGTTTGGGGGGAAGCGACTATGGCTACACCTTC. Protein product: CASSLGGSDYGYTF.

The chain has TRBV28 and TRBJ1-1; D unresolved. Trimming cost V 7 bases and J 4 bases, with 10 bases left between them. Germline-derived CDR1 and CDR2 are MDHEN and SYDVKM. The CDR3 is made up of 12 amino acids. The CDR3 loop is CASTLEGTEAFF. The CDR3, as DNA: TGTGCCAGCACTCTCGAGGGCACTGAAGCTTTCTTT. Complete variable domain (other parts from reference TRBV28 and TRBJ1-1): DVKVTQSSRYLVKRTGEKVFLECVQDMDHENMFWYRQDPGLGLRLIYFSYDVKMKEKGDIPEGYSVSREKKERFSLILESASTNQTSMYLCASTLEGTEAFFGQGTRLTVV.